These T cell receptor beta chains were read from a single sample in a study of low-dose radiotherapy and immunotherapy resistance in tumors. Each CDR3 protein is one row after TCRdb ran MiXCR on the reads. The sample consists of roughly 90,000 distinct CDR3 sequences, under 25% of them appearing once. Sequenced material: PBMCs, taken after low-dose radiotherapy plus immunotherapy. The receptors were gathered from a female donor with ovarian cancer. The CDR3 runs from the conserved cysteine through the conserved F or W. A D gene is named only where the DNA matches it firmly. A row's size may be missing; if present it is once, few, many or a size class.

>TRBJ1-6|17|TRBD1|once|TRBV28
CDSSFLGTGVNNSPLHF
TGTGACAGCAGTTTTTTGGGTACAGGGGTGAATAATTCACCCCTCCACTTT
>TRBJ2-1|15|NA|many|TRBV4-1
CASSQDGGAFNEQFF
TGCGCCAGCAGCCAAGATGGGGGGGCATTTAATGAGCAGTTCTTC
>TRBJ1-1|13|NA|many|TRBV18
CASSPMGNTEAFF
TGTGCCAGCTCACCCATGGGGAACACTGAAGCTTTCTTT
>TRBJ2-3|13|NA|once|TRBV5-1
CASSGGSTDTQYF
TGCGCCAGCAGCGGGGGGTCCACAGATACGCAGTATTTT
>TRBJ1-1|14|NA|many|TRBV10-3
CAIRIQGPNTEAFF
TGTGCCATCAGGATACAGGGACCGAACACTGAAGCTTTCTTT
>TRBJ2-7|12|NA|many|TRBV18
CASSPEGLEQYF
TGTGCCAGCTCACCGGAAGGCCTCGAGCAGTACTTC
>TRBJ1-1|14|TRBD1|many|TRBV29-1
CSVGAGTGRTEAFF
TGCAGCGTTGGGGCAGGGACAGGGAGGACTGAAGCTTTCTTT
>TRBJ1-3|15|NA|many|TRBV3-1
CASSPFSGSGNTIYF
TGTGCCAGCAGCCCCTTTTCAGGGTCTGGAAACACCATATATTTT
>TRBJ2-1|18|NA|NA|TRBV5-1
CASSSAGSALSSYNEQFF
TGCGCCAGCAGCTCTGCGGGTAGCGCCCTGAGCTCCTACAATGAGCAGTTCTTC
>TRBJ1-1|13|NA|NA|TRBV27
CASRLSGNTEAFF
TGTGCCAGCCGACTGTCGGGGAACACTGAAGCTTTCTTT
>TRBJ1-5|18|TRBD1|NA|TRBV2
CASSSGQGFISSNQPQHF
TGTGCCAGCAGTTCCGGACAGGGTTTCATCTCTAGCAATCAGCCCCAGCATTTT
>TRBJ2-2|15|TRBD2|many|TRBV19
CASSPLAGVPGELFF
TGTGCCAGTAGCCCCTTAGCGGGAGTTCCCGGGGAGCTGTTTTTT
>TRBJ2-1|11|NA|many|TRBV5-6
CASSTHNEQFF
TGTGCCAGCAGCACGCACAATGAGCAGTTCTTC
>TRBJ1-5|12|NA|many|TRBV6-2/TRBV6-3
CASRDSNQPQHF
TGTGCCAGCAGGGATAGCAATCAGCCCCAGCATTTT
>TRBJ1-1|15|NA|many|TRBV28
CASSLPGTKNTEAFF
TGTGCCAGCAGTTTACCCGGGACCAAAAACACTGAAGCTTTCTTT
>TRBJ2-7|14|NA|NA|TRBV5-1
CASSPRANSYEHYF
TGCGCCAGCAGCCCGCGGGCCAACTCCTACGAGCATTACTTC
>TRBJ2-7|15|TRBD1|many|TRBV28
CASSPRDSSSDEQYF
TGTGCCAGCAGTCCCCGGGACAGCTCGTCGGACGAGCAGTACTTC
>TRBJ2-1|13|NA|many|TRBV2
CASSDEGNNEQFF
TGTGCCAGCAGTGACGAGGGGAACAATGAGCAGTTCTTC
>TRBJ2-1|16|TRBD2|NA|TRBV6-2/TRBV6-3
CASKGLAGVKYNEQFF
TGTGCCAGCAAGGGACTAGCGGGGGTTAAGTACAATGAGCAGTTCTTC
>TRBJ2-2|16|TRBD2|many|TRBV27
CASSLVLNGGAGELFF
TGTGCCAGCAGTTTGGTCCTGAACGGGGGGGCCGGGGAGCTGTTTTTT
>TRBJ2-7|17|TRBD2|NA|TRBV11-3
CASSLGSTASGLYEQYF
TGTGCCAGCAGCTTAGGGTCTACGGCTAGCGGCCTCTACGAGCAGTACTTC
>TRBJ2-3|13|TRBD2|many|TRBV2
CASTREGPDTQYF
TGTGCCAGCACCCGGGAGGGTCCAGATACGCAGTATTTT
>TRBJ2-6|20|TRBD1|few|TRBV7-2
CASSPKGTGKGASGANVLTF
TGTGCCAGCAGCCCAAAAGGGACAGGGAAGGGGGCGTCTGGGGCCAACGTCCTGACTTTC
>TRBJ2-7|14|NA|many|TRBV5-1
CASSLGDISYEQYF
TGCGCCAGCAGCTTGGGGGACATCTCCTACGAGCAGTACTTC
>TRBJ1-2|14|TRBD1|few|TRBV27
CASSFYRGVDGYTF
TGTGCCAGCAGTTTTTACAGGGGAGTCGATGGCTACACCTTC
>TRBJ2-7|15|NA|many|TRBV7-2
CASSSPDSFYYEQYF
TGTGCCAGCAGCTCACCGGACAGCTTTTACTACGAGCAGTACTTC
>TRBJ2-5|13|NA|many|TRBV6-2/TRBV6-3
CASSYSGRETQYF
TGTGCCAGCAGTTACTCAGGGCGGGAGACCCAGTACTTC
>TRBJ1-1|14|NA|many|TRBV19
CASKSGDLNTEAFF
TGTGCCAGTAAATCAGGGGACTTGAACACTGAAGCTTTCTTT
>TRBJ1-2|13|NA|many|TRBV6-2/TRBV6-3
CASSGPPNYGYTF
TGTGCCAGCAGTGGCCCACCCAACTATGGCTACACCTTC
>TRBJ2-1|16|NA|NA|TRBV30
CAWSGIGGGKGNEQFF
TGTGCCTGGAGTGGGATTGGAGGGGGGAAGGGGAATGAGCAGTTCTTC
>TRBJ2-7|11|NA|many|TRBV29-1
CSVQRLYEQYF
TGCAGCGTTCAGCGGCTTTACGAGCAGTACTTC
>TRBJ2-3|14|NA|many|TRBV5-1
CASSATLSTDTQYF
TGCGCCAGCAGCGCGACCCTTAGCACAGATACGCAGTATTTT
>TRBJ2-7|13|TRBD2|many|TRBV7-2
CASSQIRGGEQYF
TGTGCCAGCAGTCAGATTCGGGGGGGAGAGCAGTACTTC
>TRBJ2-6|17|NA|few|TRBV7-3
CASSSTIGLSGANVLTF
TGTGCCAGCAGCTCAACGATAGGCCTCTCTGGGGCCAACGTCCTGACTTTC
>TRBJ2-7|12|NA|many|TRBV9
CASSVFGGEQYF
TGTGCCAGCAGCGTATTTGGGGGCGAGCAGTACTTC
>TRBJ2-1|17|NA|NA|TRBV9
CASSAEVGPVAYNEQFF
TGTGCCAGCAGCGCCGAAGTCGGACCGGTGGCCTACAATGAGCAGTTCTTC
>TRBJ2-7|14|NA|NA|TRBV11-2
CASSLSGGATEQYF
TGTGCCAGCAGCTTAAGTGGGGGCGCAACCGAGCAGTACTTC
>TRBJ1-2|16|TRBD1|many|TRBV28
CASSLRGRGDSYGYTF
TGTGCCAGCAGTTTAAGGGGGCGCGGGGATTCCTATGGCTACACCTTC
>TRBJ2-1|13|NA|NA|TRBV2
CASSGGLDNEQFF
TGTGCCAGCAGTGGGGGACTGGACAATGAGCAGTTCTTC
>TRBJ2-7|14|NA|few|TRBV7-2
CASSFDLGSYEQYF
TGTGCCAGCAGCTTCGACTTGGGCTCCTACGAGCAGTACTTC
>TRBJ2-7|16|TRBD2|many|TRBV6-6
CASSGTGGPSSYEQYF
TGTGCCAGCAGTGGGACGGGGGGGCCGTCCTCCTACGAGCAGTACTTC
>TRBJ1-6|15|NA|many|TRBV6-6
CASSYSSSDNSPLHF
TGTGCCAGCAGTTACTCGTCAAGCGATAATTCACCCCTCCACTTT
>TRBJ1-6|14|NA|many|TRBV5-1
CASSLDKGTAPLHF
TGCGCCAGCAGCTTGGATAAGGGAACGGCACCCCTCCACTTT
>TRBJ2-7|14|NA|many|TRBV6-4
CASSAHRSSYEQYF
TGTGCCAGCAGTGCACACCGGAGCTCCTACGAGCAGTACTTC
>TRBJ2-7|14|NA|NA|TRBV7-6
CASSLVGASYEQYF
TGTGCCAGCAGCTTAGTGGGGGCCTCCTACGAGCAGTACTTC
>TRBJ2-7|16|TRBD1|NA|TRBV10-3
CAISRPQGAPTYEQYF
TGTGCCATCAGTAGACCCCAGGGGGCTCCTACCTACGAGCAGTACTTC
>TRBJ2-3|17|TRBD2|few|TRBV28
CASSQASSGAGTDTQYF
TGTGCCAGCAGTCAGGCCTCTAGCGGGGCGGGCACAGATACGCAGTATTTT